The present entry profiles one TCR beta chain with its context. Antigen unknown. V was trimmed by 10 bases and J by 5 bases, leaving 8 bases between them. This CDR3 has 11 residues. Germline CDR1 SGHAT, CDR2 FQNNGV. The data are from a study of Ad26.COV2.S vaccination and SARS-CoV-2 variants. General observations from the study: Non-spike TCR breadth did not differ much between vaccine and placebo recipients.

Treatment indicated: roughly 18 received Ad26.COV2.S at low or high dose, single or two shots; roughly five received placebo; per-sample allocation not given. It was on day 63 after the first vaccine or placebo injection that samples were taken. The data were produced by immunoSEQ multiplex PCR, yet TCRdb's version contains in-frame clones alone and is incomplete. The table has 400,000 to 450,000 clones, 90% seen once; the top ten hold around 4.5%. This sequence was found in a person aged 18-65 years who received the Ad26.COV2.S COVID-19 vaccine or a placebo. The chain recombines TRBV11-2 with TRBJ2-2, with D tentatively TRBD1 (5 bases). This specimen was peripheral blood, taken in a trial of Ad26.COV2.S vaccine versus placebo. CDR3 protein: CATRDTGELFF. In DNA, the CDR3 is TGTGCCACCAGGGATACCGGGGAGCTGTTTTTT. Variable domain in full (rest from reference TRBV11-2 and TRBJ2-2): EAGVAQSPRYKIIEKRQSVAFWCNPISGHATLYWYQQILGQGPKLLIQFQNNGVVDDSQLPKDRFSAERLKGVDSTLKIQPAKLEDSAVYLCATRDTGELFFGEGSRLTVL.